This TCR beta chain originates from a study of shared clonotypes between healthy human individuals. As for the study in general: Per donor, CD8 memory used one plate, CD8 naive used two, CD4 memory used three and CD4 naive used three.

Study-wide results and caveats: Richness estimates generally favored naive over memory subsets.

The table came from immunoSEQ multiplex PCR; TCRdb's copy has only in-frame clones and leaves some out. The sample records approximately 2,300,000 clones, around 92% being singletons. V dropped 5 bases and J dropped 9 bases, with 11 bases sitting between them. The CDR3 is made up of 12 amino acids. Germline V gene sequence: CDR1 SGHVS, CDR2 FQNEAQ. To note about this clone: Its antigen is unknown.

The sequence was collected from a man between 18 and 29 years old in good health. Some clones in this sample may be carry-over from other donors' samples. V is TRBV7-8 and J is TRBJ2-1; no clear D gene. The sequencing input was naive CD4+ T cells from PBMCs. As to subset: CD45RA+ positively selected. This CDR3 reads CASSPRVGEQFF. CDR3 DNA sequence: TGTGCCAGCAGCCCCCGGGTGGGTGAGCAGTTCTTC.